One and the same sample provided the 28 T cell receptor beta chains below, sequenced in a study of blood T cell repertoires in COVID-19. Clones were sequenced by immunoSEQ multiplex PCR, and TCRdb holds only the in-frame ones, with some missing. This sample carries under 80,000 clones, over 60% of them seen once, and the ten largest clones take about 16%. Sample: peripheral blood. The origin of the receptors is a man aged 60-69 years with COVID-19, enrolled during active disease.

The chain employs TRBV7-9 and TRBJ1-6, with TRBD1 matching over 8 bases. J lost 9 bases, V lost 4 bases, and 14 bases had no gene match. Germline V lookup: CDR1 SEHNR, CDR2 FQNEAQ (reference sequence). The CDR3 totals 17 residues. As DNA, the CDR3 is TGTGCCAGCAGCTCCCCTCATGGAACAGGGGGGAGTTCACCCCTCCACTTT. It is translated as CASSSPHGTGGSSPLHF. Combining the CDR3 with reference TRBV7-9 and TRBJ1-6 gives the whole variable domain DTGVSQNPRHKITKRGQNVTFRCDPISEHNRLYWYRQTLGQGPEFLTYFQNEAQLEKSRLLSDRFSAERPKGSFSTLEIQRTEQGDSAMYLCASSSPHGTGGSSPLHFGNGTRLTVT.

The chain has TRBV2 and TRBJ2-4; possible D gene TRBD2, 6 bases. Germline loops: CDR1 SNHLY, CDR2 FYNNEI. This CDR3 is built from 12 residues. With 11 bases removed from V and 0 bases from J, the gap between germline ends came to 8 bases. CDR3 sequence (DNA): TGTGCCGGGGGGTTAGCCAAAAACATTCAGTACTTC. Its translation is CAGGLAKNIQYF. Full variable domain (remainder filled in from reference TRBV2 and TRBJ2-4): EPEVTQTPSHQVTQMGQEVILRCVPISNHLYFYWYRQILGQKVEFLVSFYNNEISEKSEIFDDQFSVERPDGSNFTLKIRSTKLEDSAMYFCAGGLAKNIQYFGAGTRLSVL.

This clone was recorded once. The rearrangement uses TRBV6-5 and TRBJ1-6, with D hard to call. Germline lookup yields CDR1 MNHEY and CDR2 SVGAGI. The CDR3 extends over 15 amino acids. The V end lost 6 bases, the J end lost 2 bases, and 11 bases lay between the germline ends. The CDR3 sequence: CASSTLTAYNSPLHF. The CDR3, as DNA: TGTGCCAGCAGCACCCTAACGGCCTATAATTCACCCCTCCACTTT.

This rearrangement joins TRBV28 to TRBJ2-7, with 8 nucleotides matching TRBD1. The J segment lost 5 bases and the V segment lost 3 bases, leaving 9 bases of the junction unmatched. The CDR3 is 15 residues long. CDR1 is MDHEN and CDR2 is SYDVKM in the germline V gene. The CDR3 DNA is TGTGCCAGCAGTTTTTCGGACAGGGCCGACAACGAGCAGTACTTC. It encodes CASSFSDRADNEQYF.

The rearrangement links TRBV30 to TRBJ1-6; D perhaps matches TRBD1 (5 bases). This CDR3 region has 14 residues. Germline lookup yields CDR1 GTSNPN and CDR2 SVGIG (reference sequence). V was cut by 5 bases and J by 7 bases, with 15 bases left in between. The CDR3 sequence: CAWQPGGENSPLHF. CDR3 bases: TGTGCCTGGCAGCCCGGGGGAGAAAATTCACCCCTCCACTTT.

This chain connects TRBV11-3 to TRBJ2-3; 10 bases line up with TRBD2. This CDR3 region has 19 residues. J gave up 1 base and V 4 bases, and 14 bases lay outside the gene matches. CDR1 SGHNT and CDR2 YENEEA come from the germline V gene. DNA of the CDR3: TGTGCCAGCAGCTCCACACTCGGGCTAGCGGGAGACGGCACAGATACGCAGTATTTT. Amino acids: CASSSTLGLAGDGTDTQYF.

This clone was seen a handful of times. V gene TRBV2 combines with J gene TRBJ1-6, with a weak D call TRBD1 (5 bases). CDR1 is SNHLY, CDR2 FYNNEI, per germline. The CDR3 has 12 residues. V lost 5 bases and J 7 bases, leaving 6 bases between the germline ends. The CDR3 nucleotides are TGTGCCAGCAGTCCAGGGAATTCACCCCTCCACTTT. Its translation: CASSPGNSPLHF.

The rearrangement uses TRBV5-4 and TRBJ2-1; unclear D gene. V shed 2 bases and J shed 10 bases, with 13 bases lying between them. Germline values: CDR1 SGHNT, CDR2 YYREEE (reference sequence). The CDR3 spans 13 residues. The chain's CDR3 is CASSFEASREQFF. In DNA form, the CDR3 reads TGTGCCAGCAGCTTTGAGGCCAGTAGGGAGCAGTTCTTC.

This chain uses TRBV5-1 with TRBJ2-1; 9 bases map to TRBD1. Germline trimming cut 4 bases from V and 2 bases from J; bases unmatched to any gene: 4. The CDR3 totals 15 residues. Germline values: CDR1 SGHRS, CDR2 YFSETQ. Here the CDR3 DNA reads TGCGCCAGCAGCCCAACAGGGGGCCCCTACAATGAGCAGTTCTTC. It translates to CASSPTGGPYNEQFF.

CDR3 sequence: CASSTDRGRSGANVLTF. DNA of the CDR3: TGTGCCAGCAGTACAGACAGGGGGCGATCTGGGGCCAACGTCCTGACTTTC. The rearrangement links TRBV27 to TRBJ2-6, with 10 bases lining up with TRBD1. This CDR3 contains 17 residues. J lost 1 base, V lost 5 bases, and 5 bases had no gene match. The germline gives CDR1 MNHEY, CDR2 SMNVEV (reference sequence).

This chain connects TRBV24-1 to TRBJ2-3; 10 bases match TRBD2. Germline V gene lookup returns CDR1 KGHDR and CDR2 SFDVKD. Losses at the gene ends were 3 bases for V and 0 bases for J; bases not matched to a gene: 8. The CDR3 runs 18 residues. The CDR3 is CATSDPRTSGSSTDTQYF. CDR3 sequence (DNA): TGTGCCACCAGTGATCCGAGGACTAGCGGTTCTAGCACAGATACGCAGTATTTT.

J is TRBJ1-2 and V is TRBV15; no definite D call. V lost 1 base, J lost 0 bases, and 12 bases lay in between. The CDR3 contains 16 residues. CDR1 and CDR2 from the germline V gene are LNHNV and YYDKDF (reference sequence). The CDR3 spells CATSRGSGQANYGYTF. The CDR3 region has the DNA TGTGCCACCAGCAGAGGCTCCGGTCAGGCTAACTATGGCTACACCTTC.

This chain connects TRBV5-4 to TRBJ2-2; D remains unclear. The CDR3 has 15 amino acids. Between the trimmed V and J ends, which lost 0 bases and 4 bases, there was a span of 10 bases. CDR1 and CDR2 (germline): SGHNT, YYREEE (reference sequence). CDR3 sequence reads: CASSLDTQITGELFF. The CDR3 coding sequence is TGTGCCAGCAGCTTGGATACTCAAATCACCGGGGAGCTGTTTTTT.

V usage is TRBV9 and J usage is TRBJ2-3; a possible D gene is TRBD2 (6 bases). The CDR3 has 15 amino acids. The ends were cut back, 3 bases at V and 4 bases at J, with 15 bases in the middle. Per the germline V gene, CDR1 is SGDLS and CDR2 is YYNGEE. The CDR3 nucleotides read TGTGCCAGCAGCGCTAGCGCCAAGAGGGCAGATACGCAGTATTTT. It codes for CASSASAKRADTQYF.

This clone is termed medium-sized (0.01 to 0.1%). The genes are TRBV11-3 and TRBJ2-7, with D maybe TRBD1 (6 bases). The ends were cut back, 5 bases at V and 6 bases at J, with 23 bases in the middle. The CDR3 consists of 16 residues. Looked up from germline, CDR1 is SGHNT and CDR2 is YENEEA. The DNA of the CDR3 is TGTGCCAGCAGCCCCCGAGAGGCGGGCCCAGGGGTCGAGCAGTACTTC. Translating gives CASSPREAGPGVEQYF. The entire variable domain, with the rest obtained from reference TRBV11-3 and TRBJ2-7, is as follows: EAGVVQSPRYKIIEKKQPVAFWCNPISGHNTLYWYLQNLGQGPELLIRYENEEAVDDSQLPKDRFSAERLKGVDSTLKIQPAELGDSAVYLCASSPREAGPGVEQYFGPGTRLTVT.

The V call is TRBV1, the J call TRBJ2-3; the table's D call TRBD2 went unverified against the DNA. TRBV1 is flagged as a pseudogene. The CDR3 extends over 18 amino acids. The CDR3 DNA is TGCACCAGCAGCCAAGATATATGCCGGCCGGCGGACACAGATACGCAGTATTTT. Translation gives CTSSQDICRPADTDTQYF.

The chain combines TRBV28 with TRBJ2-3, with TRBD1 matching over 9 bases. The CDR3 consists of 12 residues. Germline values: CDR1 MDHEN, CDR2 SYDVKM. Trimming cost V 6 bases and J 11 bases; bases outside gene matches: 6. In nucleotides, the CDR3 is TGTGCCAGCAGAGCCGGGACAGGGATGCAGTATTTT. Translated, it gives CASRAGTGMQYF.

The V call is TRBV7-2, the J call TRBJ1-3; 11 bases are a match to TRBD1. The germline CDR1 and CDR2 sequences are SGHTA and FQGNSA. V gave up 5 bases and J gave up 8 bases; unmatched junction bases: 5. This CDR3 contains 14 residues. CDR3 DNA sequence: TGTGCCAGCAGCCAGGACAGGGGGCGAGACACCATATATTTT. Protein sequence: CASSQDRGRDTIYF.

The genes are TRBV5-1 and TRBJ2-5; 7 positions agree with TRBD1. Per germline, CDR1 SGHRS and CDR2 YFSETQ. The junction had 0 bases not matched to a gene; V was cut back by 1 base and J by 3 bases. The CDR3 totals 13 residues. CDR3 DNA sequence: TGCGCCAGCAGCTTGACAGGGGAAGAGACCCAGTACTTC. It encodes CASSLTGEETQYF.

This clone was detected only a few times. This sequence joins TRBV3-1 (or the pseudogene TRBV3-2) and TRBJ2-1; TRBD2 might be the D (6 bases). This CDR3 has 16 residues. Germline CDR1 and CDR2: LGHDT and YNNKEL (reference sequence). Trimming pared 0 bases from V and 0 bases from J, leaving 9 bases between. The CDR3 coding sequence is TGTGCCAGCAGCCAAGACGGAGGGAGCTCCTACAATGAGCAGTTCTTC. It codes for CASSQDGGSSYNEQFF.

The chain is built from TRBV28 and TRBJ1-1, with D uncertain. Looked up from germline, CDR1 is MDHEN and CDR2 is SYDVKM. There are 16 residues in the CDR3. Trimming pared 3 bases from V and 1 base from J, leaving 15 bases between. The CDR3: CASSFVRNSWNTEAFF. CDR3 DNA sequence: TGTGCCAGCAGTTTTGTACGTAACAGCTGGAACACTGAAGCTTTCTTT.

The chain joins TRBV18 to TRBJ2-3; TRBD1 is a possible D gene (6 bases). The V and J ends lost 6 bases and 6 bases respectively, with 7 bases between them. The CDR3 contains 11 residues. Germline values: CDR1 KGHSH, CDR2 LQKENI. DNA for the CDR3: TGTGCCAGCTCGCAGGGGGATACGCAGTATTTT. Its translation is CASSQGDTQYF.

The chain is built from TRBV29-1 and TRBJ1-5; D uncertain. CDR1 and CDR2 (germline): SQVTM, ANQGSEA. CDR3 length equals 13 residues. V was trimmed by 4 bases and J by 1 base, leaving 8 bases between them. Here the CDR3 reads CSVVLQSNQPQHF. As DNA, the CDR3 is TGCAGCGTTGTTCTACAGAGCAATCAGCCCCAGCATTTT.

The rearrangement uses TRBV7-9 and TRBJ1-3; D is unresolved. The CDR3 contains 11 residues. The germline V and J ends were trimmed by 8 bases and 8 bases, with 10 bases remaining between them. Germline CDR1 SEHNR, CDR2 FQNEAQ (reference sequence). In DNA form, the CDR3 reads TGTGCCAGCGGAACCCGGGACACCATATATTTT. Translation: CASGTRDTIYF.

This chain connects TRBV28 to TRBJ1-1; tentative D call: TRBD1 (6 bases). Deletions cut 7 bases from V and 11 bases from J, with 35 bases between. Germline assignment: CDR1 MDHEN and CDR2 SYDVKM. The CDR3 contains 18 residues. DNA of the CDR3: TGTGCCAGCAAATCAGATGGAGAACAGGGCTTGGTTAGTATGTGGGCTTTCTTT. It translates to CASKSDGEQGLVSMWAFF. Full variable domain (missing parts from reference TRBV28 and TRBJ1-1): DVKVTQSSRYLVKRTGEKVFLECVQDMDHENMFWYRQDPGLGLRLIYFSYDVKMKEKGDIPEGYSVSREKKERFSLILESASTNQTSMYLCASKSDGEQGLVSMWAFFGQGTRLTVV.

This clone was picked up one time. V usage is TRBV24-1 and J usage is TRBJ2-2; TRBD2 matches 8 bases. The germline V gene encodes CDR1 KGHDR and CDR2 SFDVKD. Trimming removed 3 bases from V and 3 bases from J; junction bases left unmatched: 5. The CDR3 runs to 16 residues. CDR3 residues: CATSDPAAGDTGELFF. Written as DNA, the CDR3 is TGTGCCACCAGTGATCCGGCAGCGGGGGACACCGGGGAGCTGTTTTTT.

This sequence joins TRBV7-2 and TRBJ2-7, with 7 bases that match TRBD1. The CDR3 spans 14 residues. CDR1 is SGHTA, CDR2 FQGNSA, per germline. The junction had 11 bases not matched to a gene; V was cut back by 5 bases and J by 7 bases. In DNA form, the CDR3 reads TGTGCCAGCAGCCTCGGGACAGCTTACGCAGAGCAGTACTTC. This sequence encodes CASSLGTAYAEQYF. The complete variable domain, with remaining parts taken from reference TRBV7-2 and TRBJ2-7, reads GAGVSQSPSNKVTEKGKDVELRCDPISGHTALYWYRQSLGQGLEFLIYFQGNSAPDKSGLPSDRFSAERTGGSVSTLTIQRTQQEDSAVYLCASSLGTAYAEQYFGPGTRLTVT.

The chain has TRBV5-1 and TRBJ1-1; possibly TRBD1 for D (6 bases). This CDR3 has 13 residues. V was shortened by 0 bases and J by 10 bases, with 13 bases between the two germline ends. The germline V gene encodes CDR1 SGHRS and CDR2 YFSETQ. The CDR3 DNA follows: TGCGCCAGCAGCTTGGGACAGGACCTCGGAGCTTTCTTT. This encodes CASSLGQDLGAFF.